The sample holds a few counts of the clone carrying this T cell receptor beta chain. Its antigen remains unknown. The sample comes from a study of blood T cells in healthy people across ages. Then a second PCR, running roughly 7 to 11 cycles, was carried out with a sample-barcoded 5' primer and a J-beta primer mix. Researchers report that a template-switch adaptor with 12 random nucleotides tagged each cDNA molecule. TCRdb itself ran the 5' RACE reads through MiXCR, one entry per CDR3 protein. This table holds more than 1,000,000 distinct CDR3 sequences, roughly 24% found once. The study's findings and limits: Long-lived donors exceeded aged donors in naive CD4+ cells and diversity. The fall in TCR beta diversity per million T cells was roughly linear with age.

The data also belong to a second study, concerning T cells of mothers and their children. Turning to that study: A slight, non-significant increase in overlap was found for related mother-child pairs relative to unrelated pairs.

The sequence came from a girl aged 2 to 10 in good health. The specimen was blood.

CDR3: CSAEPDSHEQFF. CDR3 in DNA: TGCAGTGCTGAGCCGGACAGTCATGAGCAGTTCTTC. The V call is TRBV20-1, the J call TRBJ2-1; possible D gene TRBD1, 6 bases. This CDR3 is built from 12 residues. Germline CDR1 DFQATT, CDR2 SNEGSKA (reference sequence). Trimming removed 5 bases from V and 8 bases from J, with 13 bases in between.